This TCR beta chain is drawn from a study of T cells in localized non-small cell lung cancer. Findings and limits, study-wide: Because only a single region of the tumor was sequenced, heterogeneity remains possible. Out of the top 100 tumor clones, a median approximately 50 were seen in adjacent lung. Uninvolved adjacent lung had higher T cell clonality than tumor and all other tissues.

Looked up from germline, CDR1 is SGHRS and CDR2 is YFSETQ. With 4 bases clipped from V and 10 bases from J, the junction kept 10 bases outside the gene matches. The CDR3 runs to 15 residues. Remarks on this clone: Antigen specificity is unknown.

TCRdb's table, derived via immunoSEQ multiplex PCR, lists solely in-frame clones and lacks some. Of tens of thousands of clones detected, approximately 83% appear once; the ten largest clones hold approximately 7.8%. Specimen: PBMCs, collected before any cancer treatment. The origin of this receptor is a man between 40 and 69 years old with stage II lung adenocarcinoma. The chain combines TRBV5-1 with TRBJ2-1; 11 positions agree with TRBD1. In DNA form, the CDR3 reads TGCGCCAGCAGCGCCGGGACAGGGGGAAATCAGGAGCAGTTCTTC. Translated, it gives CASSAGTGGNQEQFF. The full variable domain, completed using reference TRBV5-1 and TRBJ2-1, is KAGVTQTPRYLIKTRGQQVTLSCSPISGHRSVSWYQQTPGQGLQFLFEYFSETQRNKGNFPGRFSGRQFSNSRSEMNVSTLELGDSALYLCASSAGTGGNQEQFFGPGTRLTVL.